This TCR beta chain was retrieved from a study of neurological immune-mediated disorders. By frequency in the sample, this clonotype is medium-sized. Its antigen remains unknown. 5'RACE with 10-nucleotide random UMIs generated the cDNA. Whenever a sequencing run was performed, it yielded over 190 million TCR-beta sequences from 15-18 subjects. TCRdb reprocessed the 5' RACE reads via MiXCR and lists one record per CDR3 protein. The sample contains about 10,000 distinct CDR3 sequences, more than 20% of which appear only once. The study's findings and limits: With the multiple sclerosis repertoire cluster, none of the clinical or MRI features showed an association.

This sequence was found in a woman between 35 and 50 years old with multiple sclerosis. The material sequenced was CD8+ T cells from blood.

The CDR3 here is CASSLLGANVLTF. The CDR3 nucleotides read TGTGCCAGCAGTTTACTTGGGGCCAACGTCCTGACTTTC. V is TRBV27 and J is TRBJ2-6; D gene ambiguous. There are 13 residues in the CDR3. Germline-derived CDR1 and CDR2 are MNHEY and SMNVEV (reference sequence). The V and J ends lost 2 bases and 3 bases respectively, with 2 bases between them.